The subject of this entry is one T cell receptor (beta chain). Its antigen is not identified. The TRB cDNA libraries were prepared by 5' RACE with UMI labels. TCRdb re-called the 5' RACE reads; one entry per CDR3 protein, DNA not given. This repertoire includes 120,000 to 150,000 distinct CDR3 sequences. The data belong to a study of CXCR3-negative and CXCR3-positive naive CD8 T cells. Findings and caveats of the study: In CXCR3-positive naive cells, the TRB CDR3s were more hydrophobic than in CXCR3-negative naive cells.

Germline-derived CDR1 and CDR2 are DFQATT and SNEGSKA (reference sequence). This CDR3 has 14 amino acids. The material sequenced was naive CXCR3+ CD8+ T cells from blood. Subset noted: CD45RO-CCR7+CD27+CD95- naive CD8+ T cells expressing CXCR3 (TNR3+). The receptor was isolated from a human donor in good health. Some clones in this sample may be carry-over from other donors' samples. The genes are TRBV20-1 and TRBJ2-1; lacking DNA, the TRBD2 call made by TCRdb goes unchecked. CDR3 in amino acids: CSAREAGGLNEQFF.